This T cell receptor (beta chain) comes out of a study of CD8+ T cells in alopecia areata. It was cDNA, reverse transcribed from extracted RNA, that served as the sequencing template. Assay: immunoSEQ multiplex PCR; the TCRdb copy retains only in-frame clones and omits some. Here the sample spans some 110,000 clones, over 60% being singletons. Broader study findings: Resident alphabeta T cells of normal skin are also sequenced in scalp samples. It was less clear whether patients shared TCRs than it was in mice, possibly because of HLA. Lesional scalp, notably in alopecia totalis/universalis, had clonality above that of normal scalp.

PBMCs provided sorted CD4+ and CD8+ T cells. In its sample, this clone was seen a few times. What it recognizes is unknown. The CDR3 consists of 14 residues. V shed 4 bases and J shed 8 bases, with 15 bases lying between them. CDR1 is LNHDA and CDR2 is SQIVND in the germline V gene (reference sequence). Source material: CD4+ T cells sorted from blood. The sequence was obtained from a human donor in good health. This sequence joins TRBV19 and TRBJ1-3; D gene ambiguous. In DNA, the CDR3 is TGTGCCAGTAGTAAGGACCAAGGCCTGGACACCATATATTTT. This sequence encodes CASSKDQGLDTIYF.